This T cell receptor (beta chain) emerged from a study of T-cell reconstitution after alpha-beta-depleted transplantation in children. CDR1 is KGHSH and CDR2 is LQKENI in the germline V gene. Trimming removed 1 base from V and 5 bases from J; junction bases left unmatched: 2. This CDR3 spans 15 amino acids. Researchers prepared the TCRbeta library using unique molecular identifiers, the study reports. TCRdb analysed the PCR reads with MiXCR anew, one entry per CDR3 protein. The repertoire holds 450,000 to 500,000 distinct CDR3 sequences, with under 15% as singletons. The V call is TRBV18, the J call TRBJ1-4; 9 bases are a match to TRBD1. This specimen was PBMCs from the stem cell graft donor, taken from the stem cell graft. The clonotype originates from a human donor who donated a stem cell graft to a child with combined immunodeficiency. CDR3 sequence: CASSPLGQGNEKLFF. The CDR3 DNA reads as TGTGCCAGCTCACCACTCGGACAGGGGAATGAAAAACTGTTTTTT.